The clone carrying this TCR beta chain was seen a handful of times. The data were taken from a study of shared clonotypes between healthy human individuals. The assay was immunoSEQ multiplex PCR, and TCRdb's table has in-frame clones only and misses some. The sample contains approximately 1.1 million clones, about 80% of which appear only once. This sequence was found in a man aged 18 to 29 in good health. Some clones in this sample may be carry-over from other donors' samples. The sequenced sample consisted of memory CD4+ T cells from PBMCs. As to subset: CD45RA-negative fraction.

CDR3 in amino acids: CASSRGNGNTIYF. CDR3 bases: TGTGCCAGCAGTCGGGGGAATGGAAACACCATATATTTT. V is TRBV2 and J is TRBJ1-3; TRBD1 might be the D (5 bases). The CDR3 spans 13 residues. The germline gives CDR1 SNHLY, CDR2 FYNNEI. The V and J ends lost 5 bases and 3 bases respectively, with 8 bases between them.